This record looks at one TCR beta chain sequence and its context. Its antigen is currently unknown. The PCR was carried out with 60 Vbeta primers and 13 Jbeta primers. Assay: immunoSEQ multiplex PCR; the TCRdb copy retains only in-frame clones and omits some. The sample holds approximately 45,000 clones, roughly 69% seen once. V trimming: 4 bases; J trimming: 2 bases; junction bases outside the gene matches: 7. The CDR3 has 15 residues. Germline V lookup: CDR1 SGHNT, CDR2 YYREEE (reference sequence). This specimen belongs to a study of cytomegalovirus exposure and HLA in healthy donors. Study observations and caveats: Three chains tied to CMV proved CMV antigen-specific in vitro. Per a later analysis, HLA-associated TCR beta chains showed more clonal expansion than other, equally common TCR beta chains. Across donors, presence/absence analyses took sequencing depth to be roughly uniform.

Sequenced sample: PBMCs. V usage is TRBV5-4 and J usage is TRBJ2-5, with 8 bases lining up with TRBD2. The sequence derives from a woman aged 25 to 39 in good health and CMV-seronegative. CDR3 sequence: CASSPGSGKQETQYF. DNA for the CDR3: TGTGCCAGCAGCCCGGGTAGCGGGAAGCAAGAGACCCAGTACTTC.